The present entry profiles one T cell receptor beta chain with its context. One entry per CDR3 protein, called by TCRdb with MiXCR from the 5' RACE reads. There are hundreds of thousands of distinct CDR3 sequences in the sample; around 13% occur only once, and around 3% lies in the top ten. The sample belongs to a study of T cells after yellow fever vaccination. V was shortened by 4 bases and J by 6 bases, with 13 bases between the two germline ends. CDR1 and CDR2 from the germline V gene are LGHDT and YNNKEL (reference sequence). This CDR3 contains 15 residues. The sample here was CD4+ T cells sorted from PBMCs, taken 15 days after the yellow fever booster vaccination. The sequence derives from a man between 18 and 35 years old who received the YFV17D yellow fever vaccine. The chain carries TRBV3-1 and TRBJ1-6, with unresolved D. CDR3 bases: TGTGCCAGCAGCCTGAAAGCAGGCGGTAATTCACCCCTCCACTTT. Its protein is CASSLKAGGNSPLHF.